This T cell receptor beta chain comes out of a study of T cells in tumors after PD-1 blockade. For the study at large: Each patient got pembrolizumab 200 mg every 3 weeks or cemiplimab 350 mg every 2 weeks. Daily vismodegib 150 mg continued in a subset of anti-PD-1-treated patients. Blood samples averaged roughly 120,000 templates (range roughly 24,679-270,000) and 36,536 unique clonotypes. Whole-study findings and limits: Blood contained approximately 41% of the tumor's TCR clonotypes.

Points on this clone: Its antigen is still unknown.

Per germline, CDR1 MDHEN and CDR2 SYDVKM. Between the trimmed V and J ends, which lost 3 bases and 3 bases, there was a span of 8 bases. The CDR3 runs to 13 residues. Measured with immunoSEQ multiplex PCR; TCRdb has only the in-frame clones, and not every one. The sample contains approximately 48,000 clones, over 75% of which appear only once. The sequence derives from a human donor with basal cell carcinoma. Sequenced material: PBMCs, taken before anti-PD-1 treatment. The chain carries TRBV28 and TRBJ1-1; a possible D gene is TRBD1 (6 bases). For the CDR3, the DNA is TGTGCCAGCAGTTTGGACAGCTACACTGAAGCTTTCTTT. Protein: CASSLDSYTEAFF.